The next 21 T cell receptor beta chains were all read from a single sample in a study of Tregs in tolerant kidney transplant recipients. The protocol was immunoSEQ multiplex PCR, while the TCRdb copy is restricted to in-frame clones and leaves out a portion. The sample holds fewer than 150,000 clones, roughly 93% seen once. The sequencing sample was made of CD4+ T cells from blood. The receptors originated from a human donor in good health.

The chain carries TRBV21-1 and TRBJ1-1; the table's D gene call, TRBD1, was not cross checked with the DNA. TRBV21-1 counts as a pseudogene. CDR3 size: 13 residues. The CDR3 DNA reads TGTGCCAGCAGCAGACAGGTGAACACTGAAGCTTTCTTT. This translates into CASSRQVNTEAFF.

V usage is TRBV6-4 and J usage is TRBJ1-1; no firm D call. V lost 5 bases to trimming and J lost 1 base, with 8 bases between them. CDR3 length equals 13 residues. Germline assignment: CDR1 MRHNA and CDR2 SNTAGT. CDR3 in DNA: TGTGCCAGCAGTATACAGCCGAACACTGAAGCTTTCTTT. Encoded protein: CASSIQPNTEAFF.

The chain recombines TRBV5-4 with TRBJ2-3, with 8 nucleotides matching TRBD1. In germline, CDR1 is SGHNT, CDR2 YYREEE (reference sequence). V gave up 2 bases and J gave up 5 bases; unmatched junction bases: 10. This CDR3 is 16 amino acids long. The CDR3 DNA reads as TGTGCCAGCAGCTTAGACAGGGGTAACTTTCAAGATACGCAGTATTTT. It yields the protein CASSLDRGNFQDTQYF.

The genes are TRBV14 and TRBJ2-7, with a possible D match to TRBD2 (5 bases). The CDR3 sequence is 15 residues long. Between the trimmed V and J ends, which lost 6 bases and 6 bases, there was a span of 21 bases. The V gene's germline CDR1 is SGHDN and CDR2 FVKESK. This CDR3 is CASSRLKDRGSEQYF. The CDR3 bases are TGTGCCAGCAGTCGATTGAAGGACCGGGGATCCGAGCAGTACTTC.

The V call is TRBV11-2, the J call TRBJ2-2, with D maybe TRBD1 (5 bases). CDR1 is SGHAT, CDR2 FQNNGV, per germline. V was cut by 5 bases and J by 4 bases, with 14 bases left in between. The CDR3 has 15 residues. CDR3 in DNA: TGTGCCAGCAGCCTAAATCCCAGGGCCACCGGGGAGCTGTTTTTT. Translated: CASSLNPRATGELFF.

The V gene is TRBV7-3, the J gene TRBJ2-2; possible D gene TRBD1, 6 bases. Deletions cut 6 bases from V and 4 bases from J, with 12 bases between. CDR1 is SGHTA and CDR2 is FQGTGA in the germline V gene. CDR3 length: 14 residues. As DNA, the CDR3 is TGTGCCAGCAGTAGTACAGGGTTCACCGGGGAGCTGTTTTTT. This translates into CASSSTGFTGELFF. Looking up the rest from reference TRBV7-3 and TRBJ2-2 gives the full variable domain: GAGVSQTPSNKVTEKGKYVELRCDPISGHTALYWYRQSLGQGPEFLIYFQGTGAADDSGLPNDRFFAVRPEGSVSTLKIQRTERGDSAVYLCASSSTGFTGELFFGEGSRLTVL.

The CDR3 reads CAWSYTGYGYTF. In DNA form, the CDR3 reads TGTGCCTGGAGTTATACAGGGTATGGCTACACCTTC. The gene calls are TRBV30 and TRBJ1-2, with a tentative D call TRBD1 (6 bases). The CDR3 extends over 12 amino acids. Germline V gives CDR1 GTSNPN, CDR2 SVGIG (reference sequence). The V end was cut by 2 bases, the J end by 5 bases, with 9 bases between.

The V and J genes are TRBV5-1 and TRBJ1-1; 10 nucleotides align to TRBD1. Germline values: CDR1 SGHRS, CDR2 YFSETQ. Trimming took 4 bases from V and 3 from J; bases not matched to a gene: 15. The CDR3 spans 18 residues. The CDR3 sequence: CASSTDDRGRGSYTEAFF. CDR3 nucleotides: TGCGCCAGCAGCACCGACGACAGGGGGCGAGGCTCGTACACTGAAGCTTTCTTT.

The count of this clone is one. This chain connects TRBV29-1 to TRBJ1-4; D not certain. CDR3 size: 12 residues. V was trimmed by 4 bases and J by 7 bases, leaving 10 bases between them. The V gene's germline CDR1 is SQVTM and CDR2 ANQGSEA. CDR3 sequence reads: CSVALVGEKLFF. DNA for the CDR3: TGCAGCGTTGCCCTAGTGGGTGAAAAACTGTTTTTT.

CDR3 amino acids: CASSLWGGSSYEQYF. CDR3 DNA: TGTGCCAGCAGCTTATGGGGCGGAAGCTCCTACGAGCAGTACTTC. The rearrangement uses TRBV7-3 and TRBJ2-7, with D maybe TRBD1 (5 bases). The CDR3 runs to 15 residues. Trimming stripped 2 bases from V and 0 bases from J, with 11 bases between. Per the germline V gene, CDR1 is SGHTA and CDR2 is FQGTGA.

The J gene is TRBJ2-7, the V gene TRBV6-5, with a possible D match to TRBD2 (6 bases). CDR3 length equals 13 residues. CDR1 MNHEY and CDR2 SVGAGI come from the germline V gene. The germline V and J ends were trimmed by 11 bases and 3 bases, with 17 bases remaining between them. The CDR3 nucleotides read TGTGCCGCGGGGCACCCGATGCACTACGAGCAGTACTTC. Translation: CAAGHPMHYEQYF.

This chain uses TRBV5-1 with TRBJ1-1; D may be TRBD1 (5 bases). CDR3 length: 15 residues. V was pared by 9 bases and J by 0 bases, with 18 bases between. Germline V lookup: CDR1 SGHRS, CDR2 YFSETQ. The CDR3 DNA reads TGCGCCACCTCCTCGGGGGATATTATGAACACTGAAGCTTTCTTT. Encoded protein: CATSSGDIMNTEAFF.

This chain connects TRBV18 to TRBJ1-3, with a possible D match to TRBD1 (5 bases). The CDR3 is made up of 15 amino acids. Germline CDR1 is KGHSH and CDR2 is LQKENI. The V gene lost 4 bases and the J gene lost 0 bases, with 10 bases spanning the gap. The DNA of the CDR3 is TGTGCCAGCTCACAGGACAAGAGCTCTGGAAACACCATATATTTT. Amino acids: CASSQDKSSGNTIYF.

The genes are TRBV28 and TRBJ2-2, with 9 bases lining up with TRBD1. This CDR3 is built from 15 residues. Germline-derived CDR1 and CDR2 are MDHEN and SYDVKM. The J segment lost 3 bases and the V segment lost 5 bases, leaving 4 bases of the junction unmatched. CDR3 protein: CASSKWTGDTGELFF. CDR3 nucleotides: TGTGCCAGCAGTAAATGGACAGGGGACACCGGGGAGCTGTTTTTT. Together with reference TRBV28 and TRBJ2-2, the CDR3 gives the full variable domain: DVKVTQSSRYLVKRTGEKVFLECVQDMDHENMFWYRQDPGLGLRLIYFSYDVKMKEKGDIPEGYSVSREKKERFSLILESASTNQTSMYLCASSKWTGDTGELFFGEGSRLTVL.

The chain carries TRBV2 and TRBJ2-3; 7 nucleotides align to TRBD1. CDR3 size: 17 residues. Trimming took 4 bases from V and 4 from J; bases not matched to a gene: 14. CDR1 SNHLY and CDR2 FYNNEI come from the germline V gene. CDR3 residues: CASSARLGTVAPDTQYF. The CDR3 bases are TGTGCCAGCAGTGCACGATTGGGGACAGTAGCCCCAGATACGCAGTATTTT.

The chain links TRBV29-1 to TRBJ1-2; no definite D call. Germline lookup yields CDR1 SQVTM and CDR2 ANQGSEA. The CDR3 is 12 amino acids. The V gene lost 7 bases and the J gene lost 2 bases, with 11 bases spanning the gap. The CDR3 nucleotides are TGCAGCGCTGGGATCCAGAACTATGGCTACACCTTC. This encodes CSAGIQNYGYTF.

The chain is built from TRBV4-1 and TRBJ2-7, with D maybe TRBD2 (6 bases). Germline-derived CDR1 and CDR2 are MGHRA and YSYEKL. Between the trimmed V and J ends, which lost 0 bases and 7 bases, there was a span of 10 bases. This CDR3 is 13 amino acids long. The CDR3 spells CASSQEAGSEQYF. CDR3 DNA sequence: TGCGCCAGCAGCCAAGAAGCCGGGAGTGAGCAGTACTTC.

The J gene is TRBJ1-4, the V gene TRBV30; D possibly corresponds to TRBD1 (6 bases). The CDR3 sequence is 13 residues long. Germline V gene data show CDR1 as GTSNPN and CDR2 as SVGIG (reference sequence). V was trimmed by 2 bases and J by 17 bases, leaving 21 bases between them. The CDR3 region has the DNA TGTGCCTGGAGTAACCGGGGGGGGCGTGGGTTTTTTTTT. Residues: CAWSNRGGRGFFF. The full variable domain, rest sourced from reference TRBV30 and TRBJ1-4, is SQTIHQWPATLVQPVGSPLSLECTVEGTSNPNLYWYRQAAGRGLQLLFYSVGIGQISSEVPQNLSASRPQDRQFILSSKKLLLSDSGFYLCAWSNRGGRGFFFGSGTQLSVL.

This chain connects TRBV11-2 to TRBJ1-2, with no clear D. The length of the CDR3 is 15 residues. Trimming shortened V by 5 bases and J by 8 bases, and 21 bases separated the two germline ends. CDR1 SGHAT and CDR2 FQNNGV come from the germline V gene. The CDR3 DNA reads as TGTGCCAGCAGCCCAATTCGGACGGCGCCAAGGGGCTACACCTTC. It translates to CASSPIRTAPRGYTF.

This sequence joins TRBV5-8 and TRBJ2-5, with 11 bases lining up with TRBD2. Germline V gene data show CDR1 as SGHTS and CDR2 as YDEGEE. This CDR3 is 15 amino acids long. Trimming removed 3 bases from V and 2 bases from J; junction bases left unmatched: 3. DNA of the CDR3: TGTGCCAGCAGCTATAGCGGGAGGGCTCAAGAGACCCAGTACTTC. Translated: CASSYSGRAQETQYF.

This chain uses TRBV9 with TRBJ2-5; a weak D match, TRBD2 (5 bases). The germline V and J ends were trimmed by 4 bases and 5 bases, with 12 bases remaining between them. Germline-derived CDR1 and CDR2 are SGDLS and YYNGEE. The CDR3 spans 13 residues. The CDR3 region has the DNA TGTGCCAGCAGCCTCCGGGGAAGGGAGACCCAGTACTTC. It translates to CASSLRGRETQYF.